The 12 T cell receptor beta chains below were found in one sample sequenced in a study of glioma-infiltrating T cells after dendritic cell vaccination. The protocol was immunoSEQ multiplex PCR, while the TCRdb copy is restricted to in-frame clones and leaves out a portion. The table records fewer than 110,000 clones, roughly 81% of them present only once. Here the sequenced sample was blood, taken before dendritic cell vaccination. These receptors all come from a human donor with glioblastoma.

This clone was observed a single time. This rearrangement joins TRBV4-3 to TRBJ1-1, with D hard to call. Germline CDR1 is LGHNA and CDR2 is YSLEER. V was cut by 4 bases and J by 0 bases, with 9 bases left in between. There are 14 residues in the CDR3. CDR3 sequence (DNA): TGCGCCAGCAGCCGCCGGAGGGTGAACACTGAAGCTTTCTTT. Its translation: CASSRRRVNTEAFF.

This clone was seen more than once but under ten times. The V gene is TRBV18, the J gene TRBJ1-1, with 8 bases fitting TRBD1. The CDR3 runs 14 residues. CDR1 and CDR2 from the germline V gene are KGHSH and LQKENI. J was trimmed by 10 bases and V by 6 bases; bases with no gene match: 13. As DNA, the CDR3 is TGTGCCAGCTCCCGGAAGGTGGACAGGGTTGGAGCTTTCTTT. Encoded protein: CASSRKVDRVGAFF.

The genes are TRBV4-2 and TRBJ1-2; 10 bases align to TRBD1. The CDR3 consists of 16 residues. CDR1 and CDR2 from the germline V gene are LGHNA and YNFKEQ. Trimming took 4 bases from V and 1 from J; bases not matched to a gene: 6. DNA of the CDR3: TGTGCCAGCAGCCGATCCCGGACAGGGGGTAACTATGGCTACACCTTC. Its translation is CASSRSRTGGNYGYTF.

This chain connects TRBV10-1 to TRBJ2-2; D is possibly TRBD1 (5 bases). The length of the CDR3 is 14 residues. Looked up from germline, CDR1 is WNHNN and CDR2 is SYGVQD (reference sequence). V was cut by 0 bases and J by 5 bases, with 7 bases left in between. DNA of the CDR3: TGCGCCAGCAGTGAGTCCGACAGAACCGGGGAGCTGTTTTTT. Its translation is CASSESDRTGELFF.

The chain carries TRBV20-1 and TRBJ1-4; no clear D. Germline CDR1 is DFQATT and CDR2 is SNEGSKA (reference sequence). With 4 bases removed from V and 8 bases from J, the gap between germline ends came to 8 bases. This CDR3 region has 11 residues. The CDR3 nucleotides are TGCAGTGCTATCCAACGGGAAAAACTGTTTTTT. Its protein is CSAIQREKLFF.

Worth noting for this clone: Other DNA sequences in the sample encode the same CDR3. The chain employs TRBV11-2 and TRBJ2-7, with 10 bases matching TRBD1. V shed 1 base, J shed 5 bases, and the junction held 2 bases outside the gene matches. The germline V gene has CDR1 SGHAT and CDR2 FQNNGV. The CDR3 runs to 14 residues. The CDR3 nucleotides are TGTGCCAGCAGCTTAGGACAGGGGGCTGACGAGCAGTACTTC. Encoded protein: CASSLGQGADEQYF.

This chain uses TRBV7-8 with TRBJ1-2; unclear D gene. The length of the CDR3 is 15 residues. Germline CDR1 and CDR2: SGHVS and FQNEAQ. V lost 1 base to trimming and J lost 1 base, with 10 bases between them. Here the CDR3 DNA reads TGTGCCAGCAGCTTAGTAGGAGACGTTAACTATGGCTACACCTTC. Translated: CASSLVGDVNYGYTF.

The J gene is TRBJ1-1, the V gene TRBV7-8, with 9 bases fitting TRBD1. J gave up 4 bases and V 4 bases, and 4 bases lay outside the gene matches. From germline, CDR1 is SGHVS and CDR2 FQNEAQ. The CDR3 is 14 residues long. The CDR3 loop reads CASSSYRGRTEAFF. CDR3 in DNA: TGTGCCAGCAGCTCCTACAGGGGGCGCACTGAAGCTTTCTTT.

This rearrangement joins TRBV10-1 to TRBJ2-5; D gene uncertain. In germline, CDR1 is WNHNN, CDR2 SYGVQD (reference sequence). V lost 3 bases and J 3 bases, leaving 17 bases between the germline ends. The CDR3 has 16 residues. The CDR3 sequence: CASSDSIDRAEETQYF. The CDR3 nucleotides read TGCGCCAGCAGTGATTCTATCGACCGCGCGGAAGAGACCCAGTACTTC.

This rearrangement joins TRBV7-2 to TRBJ2-1; 9 bases align to TRBD1. The CDR3 has 16 amino acids. Germline V CDR1 and CDR2: SGHTA, FQGNSA. After removal of 4 bases from V and 2 bases from J, the junction contained 6 bases not matched to a gene. The CDR3 nucleotides are TGTGCCAGCAGCTCTTCCCGGGACAGGGCCTACAATGAGCAGTTCTTC. Its protein product is CASSSSRDRAYNEQFF.

The genes are TRBV25-1 and TRBJ1-1; 7 bases align to TRBD1. Trimming took 3 bases from V and 11 from J; bases not matched to a gene: 9. From germline, CDR1 is MGHDK and CDR2 SYGVNS. CDR3 length equals 13 residues. CDR3 coding DNA: TGTGCCAGCAGTGAGACAGGGATTACTAGGGCTTTCTTT. Translation: CASSETGITRAFF. Looking up the rest from reference TRBV25-1 and TRBJ1-1 gives the full variable domain: EADIYQTPRYLVIGTGKKITLECSQTMGHDKMYWYQQDPGMELHLIHYSYGVNSTEKGDLSSESTVSRIRTEHFPLTLESARPSHTSQYLCASSETGITRAFFGQGTRLTVV.

This clone was seen only a few times. Here the CDR3 reads CASSLGGLAGELFF. CDR3 bases: TGTGCCAGCAGCTTAGGGGGACTTGCCGGGGAGCTGTTTTTT. The V gene is TRBV7-2, the J gene TRBJ2-2; TRBD2 might be the D (6 bases). V was trimmed by 1 base and J by 6 bases, leaving 9 bases between them. The CDR3 runs to 14 residues. Germline V gene sequence: CDR1 SGHTA, CDR2 FQGNSA.